This T cell receptor (beta chain) appears in the sequencing data of a study of cytomegalovirus exposure and HLA in healthy donors. To note about this clone: No antigen is known for it.

The study ran its PCR with 60 Vbeta and 13 Jbeta primers. Here immunoSEQ multiplex PCR was the method, and the copy in TCRdb shows in-frame clones only, minus some. The table shows under 200,000 clones, with 75% to 90% occurring only once. The trim removed 3 bases at V and 4 bases at J, leaving 4 bases unmatched. Germline CDR1 reads SGHAT; CDR2 reads FQNNGV. This CDR3 spans 15 amino acids. Overall study findings and caveats: Presence/absence analyses took donor sequencing depth as roughly uniform. An apparent linkage of common viral pathogens to several of the most significant clusters emerged in a later analysis. A later analysis associated about 18,000 TCR beta sequences with HLA alleles at a 0.05 false discovery rate.

The sequencing input was PBMCs. The receptor was derived from a human donor in good health. This sequence joins TRBV11-2 and TRBJ2-5; 11 bases align to TRBD2. The CDR3 DNA reads TGTGCCAGCAGCTTTGTAGCGGGGGGGGGAGAGACCCAGTACTTC. It translates to CASSFVAGGGETQYF.